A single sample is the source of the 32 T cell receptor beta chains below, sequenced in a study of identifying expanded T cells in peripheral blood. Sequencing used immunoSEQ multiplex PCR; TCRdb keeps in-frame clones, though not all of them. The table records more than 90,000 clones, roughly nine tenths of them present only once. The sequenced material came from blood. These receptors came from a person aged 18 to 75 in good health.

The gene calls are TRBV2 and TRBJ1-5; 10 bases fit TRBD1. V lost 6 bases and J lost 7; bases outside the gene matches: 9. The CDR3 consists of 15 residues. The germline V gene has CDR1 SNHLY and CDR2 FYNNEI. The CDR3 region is CASRAGQGHRQPQHF. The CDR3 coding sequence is TGTGCCAGCAGGGCGGGACAGGGGCATCGGCAGCCCCAGCATTTT.

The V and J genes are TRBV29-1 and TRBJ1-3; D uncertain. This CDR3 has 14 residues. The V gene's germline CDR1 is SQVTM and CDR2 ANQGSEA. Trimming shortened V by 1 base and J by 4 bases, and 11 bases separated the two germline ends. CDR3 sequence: CSVEGGSSGNTIYF. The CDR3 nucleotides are TGCAGCGTTGAAGGCGGGTCTTCCGGAAACACCATATATTTT.

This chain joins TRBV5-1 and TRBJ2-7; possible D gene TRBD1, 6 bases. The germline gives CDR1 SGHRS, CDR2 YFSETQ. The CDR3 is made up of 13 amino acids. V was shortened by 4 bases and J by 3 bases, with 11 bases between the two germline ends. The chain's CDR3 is CASSQIQGYEQYF. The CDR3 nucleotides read TGCGCCAGCAGCCAAATACAGGGCTACGAGCAGTACTTC. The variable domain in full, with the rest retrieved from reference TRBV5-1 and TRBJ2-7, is KAGVTQTPRYLIKTRGQQVTLSCSPISGHRSVSWYQQTPGQGLQFLFEYFSETQRNKGNFPGRFSGRQFSNSRSEMNVSTLELGDSALYLCASSQIQGYEQYFGPGTRLTVT.

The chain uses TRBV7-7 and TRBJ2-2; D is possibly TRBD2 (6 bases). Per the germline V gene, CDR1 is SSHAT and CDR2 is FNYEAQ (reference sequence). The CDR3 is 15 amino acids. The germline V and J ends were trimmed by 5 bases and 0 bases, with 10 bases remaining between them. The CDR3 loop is CASSPRGTNTGELFF. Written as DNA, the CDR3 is TGTGCCAGCAGCCCCCGGGGGACGAACACCGGGGAGCTGTTTTTT.

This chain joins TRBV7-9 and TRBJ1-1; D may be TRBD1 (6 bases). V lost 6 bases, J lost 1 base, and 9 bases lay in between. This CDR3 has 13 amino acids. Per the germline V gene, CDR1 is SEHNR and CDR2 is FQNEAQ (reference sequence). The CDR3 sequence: CASSTQGNTEAFF. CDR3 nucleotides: TGTGCCAGCAGTACACAGGGGAACACTGAAGCTTTCTTT.

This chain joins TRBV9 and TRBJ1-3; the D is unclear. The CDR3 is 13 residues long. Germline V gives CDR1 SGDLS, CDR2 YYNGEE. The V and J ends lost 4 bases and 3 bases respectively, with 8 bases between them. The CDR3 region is CASSPGGGNTIYF. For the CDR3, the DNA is TGTGCCAGCAGCCCGGGTGGTGGAAACACCATATATTTT.

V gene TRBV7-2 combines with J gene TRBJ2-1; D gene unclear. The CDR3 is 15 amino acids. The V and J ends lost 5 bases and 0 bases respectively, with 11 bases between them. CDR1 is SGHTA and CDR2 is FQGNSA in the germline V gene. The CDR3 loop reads CASSADPSSYNEQFF. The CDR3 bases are TGTGCCAGCAGCGCCGACCCGAGCTCCTACAATGAGCAGTTCTTC.

The CDR3 spells CASSLTSGKRTDTQYF. CDR3 in DNA: TGTGCCAGCAGCCTAACTAGCGGAAAACGTACAGATACGCAGTATTTT. The J gene is TRBJ2-3, the V gene TRBV5-6, with 8 bases that match TRBD2. CDR3 length equals 16 residues. Trimming took 4 bases from V and 3 from J; bases not matched to a gene: 10. Germline-derived CDR1 and CDR2 are SGHDT and YYEEEE.

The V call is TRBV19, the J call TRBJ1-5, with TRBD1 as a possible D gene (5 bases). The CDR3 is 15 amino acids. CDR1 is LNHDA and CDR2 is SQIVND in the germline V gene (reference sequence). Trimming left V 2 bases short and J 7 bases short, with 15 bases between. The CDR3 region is CASSITPGPGQPQHF. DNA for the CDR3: TGTGCCAGTAGTATAACTCCAGGGCCGGGACAGCCCCAGCATTTT.

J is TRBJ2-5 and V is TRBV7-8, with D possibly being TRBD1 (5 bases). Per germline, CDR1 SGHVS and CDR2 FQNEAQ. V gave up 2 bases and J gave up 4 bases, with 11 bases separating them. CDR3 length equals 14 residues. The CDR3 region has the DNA TGTGCCAGCAGCTTATTTAGGGGCGGAGAGACCCAGTACTTC. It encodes CASSLFRGGETQYF.

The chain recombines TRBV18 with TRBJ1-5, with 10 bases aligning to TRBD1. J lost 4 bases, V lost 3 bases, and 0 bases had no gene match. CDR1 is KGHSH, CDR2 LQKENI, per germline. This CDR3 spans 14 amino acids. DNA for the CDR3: TGTGCCAGCTCACCGGGACAGGGGAATCAGCCCCAGCATTTT. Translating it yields CASSPGQGNQPQHF.

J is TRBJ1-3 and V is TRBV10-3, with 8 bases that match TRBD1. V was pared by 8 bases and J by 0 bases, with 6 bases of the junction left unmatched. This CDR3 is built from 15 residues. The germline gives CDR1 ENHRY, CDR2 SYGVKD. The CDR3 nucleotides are TGTGCCATCCTAGACAGGGGTTACTCTGGAAACACCATATATTTT. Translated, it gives CAILDRGYSGNTIYF.

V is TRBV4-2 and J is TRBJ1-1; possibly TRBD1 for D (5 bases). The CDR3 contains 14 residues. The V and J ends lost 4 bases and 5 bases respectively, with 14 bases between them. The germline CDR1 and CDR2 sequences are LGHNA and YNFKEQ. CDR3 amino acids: CASSPLWGGTEAFF. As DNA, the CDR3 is TGTGCCAGCAGCCCATTGTGGGGGGGGACTGAAGCTTTCTTT.

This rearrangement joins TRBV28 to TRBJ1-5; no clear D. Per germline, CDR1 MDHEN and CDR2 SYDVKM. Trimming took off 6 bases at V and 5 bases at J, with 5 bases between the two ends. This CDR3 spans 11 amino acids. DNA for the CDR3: TGTGCCAGCAGCCAGTATCAGCCCCAGCATTTT. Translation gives CASSQYQPQHF.

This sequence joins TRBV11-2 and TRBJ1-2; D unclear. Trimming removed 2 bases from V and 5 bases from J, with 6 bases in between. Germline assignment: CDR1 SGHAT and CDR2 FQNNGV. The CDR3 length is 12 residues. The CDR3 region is CASSLREYGYTF. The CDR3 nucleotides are TGTGCCAGCAGCTTACGAGAGTATGGCTACACCTTC.

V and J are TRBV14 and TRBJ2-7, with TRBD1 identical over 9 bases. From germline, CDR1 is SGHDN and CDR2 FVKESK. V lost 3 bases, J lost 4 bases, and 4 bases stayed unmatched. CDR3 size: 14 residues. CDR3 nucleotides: TGTGCCAGCAGCCACGGGACAGGGACGTACGAGCAGTACTTC. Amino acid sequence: CASSHGTGTYEQYF.

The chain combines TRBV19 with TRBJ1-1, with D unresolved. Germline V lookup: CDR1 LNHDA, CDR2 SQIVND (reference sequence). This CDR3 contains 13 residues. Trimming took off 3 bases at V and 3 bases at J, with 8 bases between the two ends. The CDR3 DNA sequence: TGTGCCAGTAGTATGGGTAGGGACACTGAAGCTTTCTTT. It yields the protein CASSMGRDTEAFF.

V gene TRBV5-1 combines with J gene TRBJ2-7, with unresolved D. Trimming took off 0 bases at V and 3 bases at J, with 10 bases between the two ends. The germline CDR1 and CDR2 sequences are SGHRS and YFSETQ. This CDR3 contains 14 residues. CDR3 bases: TGCGCCAGCAGCTTGGCTGGGCGCCTCTACGAGCAGTACTTC. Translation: CASSLAGRLYEQYF.

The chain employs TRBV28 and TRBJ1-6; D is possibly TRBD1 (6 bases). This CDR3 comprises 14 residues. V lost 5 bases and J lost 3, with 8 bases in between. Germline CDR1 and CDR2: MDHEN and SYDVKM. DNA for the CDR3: TGTGCCAGCAGTAAGACAGGCTATAATTCACCCCTCCACTTT. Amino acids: CASSKTGYNSPLHF.

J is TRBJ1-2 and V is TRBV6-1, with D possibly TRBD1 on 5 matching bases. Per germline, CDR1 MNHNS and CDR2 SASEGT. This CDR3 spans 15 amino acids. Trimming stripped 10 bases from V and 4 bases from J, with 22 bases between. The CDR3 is CATEAGEKGTYGYTF. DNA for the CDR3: TGTGCCACCGAGGCGGGGGAAAAAGGGACCTATGGCTACACCTTC.

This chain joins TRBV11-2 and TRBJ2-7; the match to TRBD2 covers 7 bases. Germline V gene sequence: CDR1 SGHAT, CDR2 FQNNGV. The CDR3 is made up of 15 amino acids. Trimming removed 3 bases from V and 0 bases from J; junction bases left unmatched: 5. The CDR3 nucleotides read TGTGCCAGCAGCTTCCAGGGCGGGAGCTCCTACGAGCAGTACTTC. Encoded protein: CASSFQGGSSYEQYF.

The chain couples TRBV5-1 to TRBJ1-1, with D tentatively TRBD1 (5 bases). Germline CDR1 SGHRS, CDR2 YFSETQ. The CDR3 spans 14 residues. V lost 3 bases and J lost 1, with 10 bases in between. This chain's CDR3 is CASSYSGANTEAFF. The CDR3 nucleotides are TGCGCCAGCAGCTACTCCGGGGCGAACACTGAAGCTTTCTTT.

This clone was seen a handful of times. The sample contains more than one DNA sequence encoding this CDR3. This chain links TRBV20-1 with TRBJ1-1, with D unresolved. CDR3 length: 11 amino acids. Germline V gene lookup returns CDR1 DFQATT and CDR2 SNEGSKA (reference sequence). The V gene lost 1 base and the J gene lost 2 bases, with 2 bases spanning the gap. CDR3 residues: CSARGNTEAFF. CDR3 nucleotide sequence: TGCAGTGCTAGAGGAAACACTGAAGCTTTCTTT.

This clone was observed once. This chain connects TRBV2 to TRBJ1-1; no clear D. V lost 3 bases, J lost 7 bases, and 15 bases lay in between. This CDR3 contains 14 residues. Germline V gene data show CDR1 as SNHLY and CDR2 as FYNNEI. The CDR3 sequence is CASSEMTPPLEAFF. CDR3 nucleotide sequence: TGTGCCAGCAGTGAGATGACACCTCCCCTTGAAGCTTTCTTT.

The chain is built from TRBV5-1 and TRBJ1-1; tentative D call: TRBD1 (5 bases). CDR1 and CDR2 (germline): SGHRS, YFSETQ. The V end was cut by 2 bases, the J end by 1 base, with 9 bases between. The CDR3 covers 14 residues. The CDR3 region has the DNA TGCGCCAGCAGCTTAAAGGGGTGGAACACTGAAGCTTTCTTT. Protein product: CASSLKGWNTEAFF.

The CDR3 coding sequence is TGCGCCAGCAGCCAAGATATCCCGGATACGCAGTATTTT. This sequence encodes CASSQDIPDTQYF. V is TRBV4-3 and J is TRBJ2-3; the D is unclear. V was trimmed by 0 bases and J by 6 bases, leaving 7 bases between them. Germline loops: CDR1 LGHNA, CDR2 YSLEER. The CDR3 extends over 13 amino acids.

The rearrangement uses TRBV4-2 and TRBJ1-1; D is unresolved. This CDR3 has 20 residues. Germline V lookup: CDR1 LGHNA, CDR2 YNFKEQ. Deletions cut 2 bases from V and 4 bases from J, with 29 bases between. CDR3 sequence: CASSQILAGYTARKSTEAFF. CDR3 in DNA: TGTGCCAGCAGCCAAATTTTGGCCGGTTATACTGCCCGGAAGAGCACTGAAGCTTTCTTT.

The CDR3 sequence: CASSFLGGKNTGELFF. The CDR3 DNA reads TGTGCCAGCAGCTTTTTAGGGGGGAAGAACACCGGGGAGCTGTTTTTT. The V and J genes are TRBV5-6 and TRBJ2-2; the D gene could be TRBD1 or TRBD2 (6 bases each). The V and J ends lost 2 bases and 1 base respectively, with 12 bases between them. CDR3 size: 16 residues. Germline CDR1 and CDR2: SGHDT and YYEEEE.

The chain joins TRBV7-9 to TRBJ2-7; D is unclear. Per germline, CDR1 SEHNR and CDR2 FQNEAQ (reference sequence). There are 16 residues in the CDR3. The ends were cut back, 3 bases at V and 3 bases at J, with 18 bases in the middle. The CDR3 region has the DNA TGTGCCAGCAGCTTTCTATCAATGTCACCAAACTACGAGCAGTACTTC. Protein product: CASSFLSMSPNYEQYF. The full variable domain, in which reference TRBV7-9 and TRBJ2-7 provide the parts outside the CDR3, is DTGVSQNPRHKITKRGQNVTFRCDPISEHNRLYWYRQTLGQGPEFLTYFQNEAQLEKSRLLSDRFSAERPKGSFSTLEIQRTEQGDSAMYLCASSFLSMSPNYEQYFGPGTRLTVT.

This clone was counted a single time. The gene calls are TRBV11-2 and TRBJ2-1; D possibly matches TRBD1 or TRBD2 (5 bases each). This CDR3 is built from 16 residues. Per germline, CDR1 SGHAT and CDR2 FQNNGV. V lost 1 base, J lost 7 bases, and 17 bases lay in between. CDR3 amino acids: CASSLAEGPIINEQFF. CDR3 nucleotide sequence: TGTGCCAGCAGCTTAGCTGAGGGACCGATAATAAATGAGCAGTTCTTC.

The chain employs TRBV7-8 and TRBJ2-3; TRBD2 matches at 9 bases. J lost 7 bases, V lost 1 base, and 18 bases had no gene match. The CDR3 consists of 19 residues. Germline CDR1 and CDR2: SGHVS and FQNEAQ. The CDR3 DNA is TGTGCCAGCAGCTTAGGGCTCGGGACCGGGACTAGCATCATTAATACGCAGTATTTT. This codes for CASSLGLGTGTSIINTQYF.

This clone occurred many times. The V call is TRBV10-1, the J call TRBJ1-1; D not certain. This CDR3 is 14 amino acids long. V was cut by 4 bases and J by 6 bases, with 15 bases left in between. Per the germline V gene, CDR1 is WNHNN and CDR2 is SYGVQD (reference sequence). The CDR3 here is CASSVKPDTSEAFF. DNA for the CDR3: TGCGCCAGCAGTGTCAAGCCTGACACGTCTGAAGCTTTCTTT.